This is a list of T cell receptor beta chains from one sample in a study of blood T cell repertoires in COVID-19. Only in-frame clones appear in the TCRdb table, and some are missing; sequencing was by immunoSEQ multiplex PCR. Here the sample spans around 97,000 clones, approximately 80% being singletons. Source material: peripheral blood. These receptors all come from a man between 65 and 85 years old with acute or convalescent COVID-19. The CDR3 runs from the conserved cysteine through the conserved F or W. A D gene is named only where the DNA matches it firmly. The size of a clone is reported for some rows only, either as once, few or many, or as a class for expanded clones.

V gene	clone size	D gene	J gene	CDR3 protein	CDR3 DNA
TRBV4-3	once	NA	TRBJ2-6	CASSQDSGHSSGANVLTF	TGCGCCAGCAGCCAAGATTCAGGACATTCCTCTGGGGCCAACGTCCTGACTTTC
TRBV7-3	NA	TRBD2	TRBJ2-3	CASSSREGDTQYF	TGTGCCAGCAGCTCCCGGGAGGGGGATACGCAGTATTTT
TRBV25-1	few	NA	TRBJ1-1	CASKANPENTEAFF	TGTGCCAGCAAAGCTAACCCTGAGAACACTGAAGCTTTCTTT
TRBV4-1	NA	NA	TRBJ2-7	CASSQRVARHYEQYF	TGCGCCAGCAGCCAGAGGGTTGCGCGGCACTACGAGCAGTACTTC
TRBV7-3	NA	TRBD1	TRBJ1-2	CASSPGQGNYGYTF	TGTGCCAGCAGCCCCGGACAGGGAAACTATGGCTACACCTTC
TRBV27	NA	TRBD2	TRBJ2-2	CASTATSGRAGELFF	TGTGCCAGCACCGCAACTAGCGGGAGAGCCGGGGAGCTGTTTTTT
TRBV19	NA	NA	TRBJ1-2	CASKPAGQTTNGYTF	TGTGCCAGTAAGCCCGCCGGACAGACTACGAATGGCTACACCTTC
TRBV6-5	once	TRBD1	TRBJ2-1	CASSSKGGQGVNEQFF	TGTGCCAGCAGTTCAAAAGGGGGACAGGGTGTGAATGAGCAGTTCTTC
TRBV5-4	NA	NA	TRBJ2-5	CASSARDTRETQYF	TGTGCCAGCAGCGCCCGGGACACGCGGGAGACCCAGTACTTC
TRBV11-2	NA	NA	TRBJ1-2	CASGHNYGYTF	TGTGCCAGCGGACACAACTATGGCTACACCTTC
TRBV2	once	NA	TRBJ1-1	CAYGRGLTEAFF	TGTGCCTACGGGCGGGGTTTAACTGAAGCTTTCTTT
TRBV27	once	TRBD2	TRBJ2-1	CASRKGTSGGWNEQFF	TGTGCCAGCAGAAAGGGGACTAGCGGGGGATGGAATGAGCAGTTCTTC
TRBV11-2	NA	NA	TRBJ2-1	CASSLIGLGVGPYNEQFF	TGTGCCAGCAGCTTAATCGGTTTGGGCGTTGGCCCCTACAATGAGCAGTTCTTC
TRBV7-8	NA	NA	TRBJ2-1	CASSSLNRLTHNEQFF	TGTGCCAGCAGCTCGTTAAACCGTCTAACTCACAATGAGCAGTTCTTC